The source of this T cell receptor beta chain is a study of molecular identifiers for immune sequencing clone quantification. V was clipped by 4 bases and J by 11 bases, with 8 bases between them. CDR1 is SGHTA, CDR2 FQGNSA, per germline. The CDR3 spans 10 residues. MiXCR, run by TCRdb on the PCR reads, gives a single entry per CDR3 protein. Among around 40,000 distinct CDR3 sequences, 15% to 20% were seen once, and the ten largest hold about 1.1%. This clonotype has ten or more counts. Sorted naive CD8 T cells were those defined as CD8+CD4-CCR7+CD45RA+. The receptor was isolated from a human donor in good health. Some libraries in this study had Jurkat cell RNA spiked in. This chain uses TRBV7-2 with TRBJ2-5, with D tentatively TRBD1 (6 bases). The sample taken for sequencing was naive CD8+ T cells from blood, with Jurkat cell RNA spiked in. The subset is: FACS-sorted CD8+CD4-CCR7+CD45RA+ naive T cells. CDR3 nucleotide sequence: TGTGCCAGCAGCTCCGGACAGCAGTACTTC. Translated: CASSSGQQYF.